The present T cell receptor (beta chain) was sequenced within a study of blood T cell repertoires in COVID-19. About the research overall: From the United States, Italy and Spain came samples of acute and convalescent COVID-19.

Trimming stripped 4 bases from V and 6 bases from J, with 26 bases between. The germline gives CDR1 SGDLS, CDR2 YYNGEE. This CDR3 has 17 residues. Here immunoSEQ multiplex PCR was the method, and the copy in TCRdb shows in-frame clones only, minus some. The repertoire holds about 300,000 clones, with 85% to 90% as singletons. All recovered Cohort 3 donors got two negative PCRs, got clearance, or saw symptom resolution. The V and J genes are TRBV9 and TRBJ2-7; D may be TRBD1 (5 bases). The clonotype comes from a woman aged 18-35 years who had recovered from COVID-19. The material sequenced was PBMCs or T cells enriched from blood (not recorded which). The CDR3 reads CASSSRLNRKDLSEQYF. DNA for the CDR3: TGTGCCAGCAGCTCGCGCCTCAACAGGAAGGATCTATCCGAGCAGTACTTC.